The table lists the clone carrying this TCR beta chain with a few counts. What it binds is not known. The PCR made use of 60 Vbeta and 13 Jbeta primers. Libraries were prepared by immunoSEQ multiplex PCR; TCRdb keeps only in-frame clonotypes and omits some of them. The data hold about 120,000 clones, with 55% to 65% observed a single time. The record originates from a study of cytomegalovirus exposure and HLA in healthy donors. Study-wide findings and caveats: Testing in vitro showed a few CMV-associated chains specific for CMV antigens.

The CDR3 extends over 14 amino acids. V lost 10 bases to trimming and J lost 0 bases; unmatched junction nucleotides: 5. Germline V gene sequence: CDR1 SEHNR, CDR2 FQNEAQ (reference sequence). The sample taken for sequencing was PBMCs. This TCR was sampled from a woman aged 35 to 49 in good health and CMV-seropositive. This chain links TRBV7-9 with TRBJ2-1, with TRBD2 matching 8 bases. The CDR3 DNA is TGTGCCATCCAAGCGGGAGACTCCTACAATGAGCAGTTCTTC. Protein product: CAIQAGDSYNEQFF. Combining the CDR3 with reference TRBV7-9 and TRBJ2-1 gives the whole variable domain DTGVSQNPRHKITKRGQNVTFRCDPISEHNRLYWYRQTLGQGPEFLTYFQNEAQLEKSRLLSDRFSAERPKGSFSTLEIQRTEQGDSAMYLCAIQAGDSYNEQFFGPGTRLTVL.